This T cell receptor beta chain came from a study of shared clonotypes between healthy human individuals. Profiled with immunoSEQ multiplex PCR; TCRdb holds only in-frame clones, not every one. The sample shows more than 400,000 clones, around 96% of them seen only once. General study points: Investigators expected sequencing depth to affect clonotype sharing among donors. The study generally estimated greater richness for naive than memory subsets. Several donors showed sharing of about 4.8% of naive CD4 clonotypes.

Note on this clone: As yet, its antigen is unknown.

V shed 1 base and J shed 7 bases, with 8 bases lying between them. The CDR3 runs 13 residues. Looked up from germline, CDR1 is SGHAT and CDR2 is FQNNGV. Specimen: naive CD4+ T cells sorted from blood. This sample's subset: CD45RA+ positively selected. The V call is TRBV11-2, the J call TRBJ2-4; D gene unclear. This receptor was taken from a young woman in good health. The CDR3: CASSLVERNIQYF. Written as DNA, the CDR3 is TGTGCCAGCAGCTTAGTGGAAAGGAACATTCAGTACTTC.